The T cell receptor (beta chain) under discussion was sequenced for a study of blood T cell repertoires in COVID-19. Study in general: Samples of COVID-19 (acute and convalescent) were obtained from the United States, Italy and Spain.

There are 14 residues in the CDR3. V was clipped by 7 bases and J by 5 bases, with 18 bases between them. CDR1 SGHRS and CDR2 YFSETQ come from the germline V gene. In the authors' workflow: The authors estimated nucleated cell counts from reference gene primer amplification. This table comes from immunoSEQ multiplex PCR, and its TCRdb copy is limited to in-frame clones, with some not included. The DNA gave D and trimming, while V, J and clone size come from that table. The sample lists some 250,000 clones; around 85% were seen once. The sample comprised peripheral blood. This chain uses TRBV5-1 with TRBJ2-5; D unresolved. This TCR was sampled from a woman aged 25 to 45 with COVID-19, enrolled during active disease. This chain's CDR3 is CASGTGFGLETQYF. CDR3 nucleotides: TGCGCCAGCGGCACTGGTTTCGGGTTGGAGACCCAGTACTTC.